These 32 T cell receptor beta chains were all obtained from the same sample, sequenced in a study of cytomegalovirus exposure and HLA in healthy donors (dated by TCRdb to about 2017). Library preparation was by the immunoSEQ multiplex PCR assay. For the multiplex PCR, a mixture combining 60 forward primers for TCR Vbeta segments and 13 reverse primers for TCR Jbeta segments was used. Held by TCRdb, this immuneACCESS table contains in-frame sequences only and omits some clones. Under half of the omission traces to an unresolved V gene where checked; the cause of the rest is unknown. The sample profile shows 35,000 to 45,000 clones; less than 75% of them were found once. The top ten constitute about 12% of the sample. What was sequenced was PBMCs. The receptors were gathered from a man aged 60 to 69 in good health and CMV-seropositive.

The J gene is TRBJ1-1, the V gene TRBV10-2; D unresolved. Germline V CDR1 and CDR2: WSHSY, SAAADI. V lost 5 bases and J 0 bases, leaving 13 bases between the germline ends. The CDR3 runs 15 residues. Written as DNA, the CDR3 is TGCGCCAGCAGTCCCCCTACGTATTTGAACACTGAAGCTTTCTTT. Residues: CASSPPTYLNTEAFF.

The chain carries TRBV30 and TRBJ1-1; 8 nucleotides align to TRBD1. Germline V gene lookup returns CDR1 GTSNPN and CDR2 SVGIG (reference sequence). The CDR3 runs 15 residues. Trimming removed 2 bases from V and 5 bases from J; junction bases left unmatched: 10. Here the CDR3 DNA reads TGTGCCTGGAGTCAGGCAGGGAACAGGGGGACTGAAGCTTTCTTT. Residues: CAWSQAGNRGTEAFF.

The chain carries TRBV6-4 and TRBJ2-1, with D maybe TRBD1 (6 bases). Germline V gene lookup returns CDR1 MRHNA and CDR2 SNTAGT. Trimming removed 6 bases at V and 0 bases at J, with 12 bases between. The CDR3 contains 15 residues. The CDR3: CASRKDRFSYNEQFF. The CDR3 DNA reads as TGTGCCAGCAGGAAAGACAGGTTCTCCTACAATGAGCAGTTCTTC.

The rearrangement joins TRBV2 to TRBJ2-1; TRBD2 aligns across 7 bases. The germline V gene encodes CDR1 SNHLY and CDR2 FYNNEI. The CDR3 loop spans 15 amino acids. The V and J ends lost 4 bases and 4 bases, in that order; junction bases with no gene match: 7. DNA of the CDR3: TGTGCCAGCAGTGCTAGCGGCCTGAGATACAATGAGCAGTTCTTC. Translation gives CASSASGLRYNEQFF. Drawing the rest from reference TRBV2 and TRBJ2-1, the complete variable domain is EPEVTQTPSHQVTQMGQEVILRCVPISNHLYFYWYRQILGQKVEFLVSFYNNEISEKSEIFDDQFSVERPDGSNFTLKIRSTKLEDSAMYFCASSASGLRYNEQFFGPGTRLTVL.

The J gene is TRBJ2-3, the V gene TRBV5-6; D is uncertain. The CDR3 consists of 15 residues. From germline, CDR1 is SGHDT and CDR2 YYEEEE. V was pared by 0 bases and J by 1 base, with 9 bases between. CDR3 DNA: TGTGCCAGCAGCTTGGGGCTAGACGGCACAGATACGCAGTATTTT. It codes for CASSLGLDGTDTQYF.

The V and J genes are TRBV29-1 and TRBJ2-3; D unresolved. Trimming shortened V by 3 bases and J by 1 base, and 11 bases separated the two germline ends. The germline V gene has CDR1 SQVTM and CDR2 ANQGSEA. The CDR3 contains 14 residues. CDR3 nucleotides: TGCAGCGTTGATATGGCCGCCCGCACAGATACGCAGTATTTT. Amino acid sequence: CSVDMAARTDTQYF.

V and J are TRBV7-9 and TRBJ2-1, with 8 nucleotides matching TRBD2. The CDR3 is 16 residues long. The V gene's germline CDR1 is SEHNR and CDR2 FQNEAQ (reference sequence). With 5 bases clipped from V and 7 bases from J, the junction kept 13 bases outside the gene matches. CDR3 residues: CASSPSGGTSWNEQFF. CDR3 coding DNA: TGTGCCAGCAGCCCCTCAGGAGGGACTAGTTGGAATGAGCAGTTCTTC. The entire variable domain, with the rest obtained from reference TRBV7-9 and TRBJ2-1, is as follows: DTGVSQNPRHKITKRGQNVTFRCDPISEHNRLYWYRQTLGQGPEFLTYFQNEAQLEKSRLLSDRFSAERPKGSFSTLEIQRTEQGDSAMYLCASSPSGGTSWNEQFFGPGTRLTVL.

The V gene is TRBV7-9, the J gene TRBJ2-5, with D possibly TRBD2 on 6 matching bases. The CDR3 covers 17 residues. V was cut by 5 bases and J by 0 bases, with 19 bases left in between. Per germline, CDR1 SEHNR and CDR2 FQNEAQ (reference sequence). Here the CDR3 reads CASSRRVAGPYQETQYF. CDR3 nucleotide sequence: TGTGCCAGCAGCCGCCGGGTGGCGGGACCCTACCAAGAGACCCAGTACTTC.

The J gene is TRBJ2-7, the V gene TRBV30; D is unclear. The CDR3 has 12 residues. V lost 3 bases and J lost 3, with 9 bases in between. Germline V gene lookup returns CDR1 GTSNPN and CDR2 SVGIG (reference sequence). The CDR3 sequence: CAWSRRSYEQYF. CDR3 sequence (DNA): TGTGCCTGGAGCCGTCGGAGCTACGAGCAGTACTTC.

The chain is built from TRBV19 and TRBJ1-2, with a weak D call TRBD1 (6 bases). V lost 2 bases to trimming and J lost 3 bases, with 13 bases between them. Germline CDR1 reads LNHDA; CDR2 reads SQIVND (reference sequence). The CDR3 extends over 15 amino acids. CDR3 DNA: TGTGCCAGTAGTATATATCACAGGGTGGACTATGGCTACACCTTC. Amino acid sequence: CASSIYHRVDYGYTF. Looking up the rest from reference TRBV19 and TRBJ1-2 gives the full variable domain: DGGITQSPKYLFRKEGQNVTLSCEQNLNHDAMYWYRQDPGQGLRLIYYSQIVNDFQKGDIAEGYSVSREKKESFPLTVTSAQKNPTAFYLCASSIYHRVDYGYTFGSGTRLTVV.

The gene calls are TRBV5-1 and TRBJ2-1; 8 bases line up with TRBD1. The CDR3 is 14 amino acids. The ends lost 4 bases at V and 3 bases at J; junction bases unmatched: 3. The germline gives CDR1 SGHRS, CDR2 YFSETQ. CDR3 protein: CASSQQGDYNEQFF. CDR3 DNA sequence: TGCGCCAGCAGCCAACAGGGGGACTACAATGAGCAGTTCTTC.

The V gene is TRBV6-1, the J gene TRBJ2-5, with 7 nucleotides matching TRBD2. The CDR3 extends over 17 amino acids. Germline CDR1 MNHNS, CDR2 SASEGT. J lost 7 bases, V lost 2 bases, and 16 bases had no gene match. CDR3 nucleotides: TGTGCCAGCAGTGAAACGCGGGGCGGTGCGGGAGACCCGACCCAGTACTTC. Translating gives CASSETRGGAGDPTQYF.

This clone was seen more than once but under ten times. The chain links TRBV29-1 to TRBJ1-5; tentative D call: TRBD1 (6 bases). Trimming stripped 6 bases from V and 5 bases from J, with 17 bases between. This CDR3 has 14 amino acids. Looked up from germline, CDR1 is SQVTM and CDR2 is ANQGSEA. The CDR3, as DNA: TGCAGCGTCCAAAGCGAGGGGGTGGATCAGCCCCAGCATTTT. It codes for CSVQSEGVDQPQHF.

The CDR3 is CASSPGTDYEQYF. The DNA for the CDR3 is TGTGCCAGCAGCCCCGGGACAGACTACGAGCAGTACTTC. The gene calls are TRBV6-5 and TRBJ2-7, with 7 bases that match TRBD1. Losses at the gene ends were 6 bases for V and 3 bases for J; bases not matched to a gene: 5. The CDR3 loop spans 13 amino acids. Germline V gene data show CDR1 as MNHEY and CDR2 as SVGAGI.

The chain recombines TRBV29-1 with TRBJ1-1, with TRBD1 as a possible D gene (5 bases). Trimming took off 6 bases at V and 7 bases at J, with 6 bases between the two ends. This CDR3 region has 9 residues. The germline gives CDR1 SQVTM, CDR2 ANQGSEA. The CDR3 DNA follows: TGCAGCGTCACAGGTGAAGCTTTCTTT. It encodes CSVTGEAFF.

This clone was found a few times. One end of the junction fails to match germline, which may point to a read error. The chain recombines TRBV10-3 with TRBJ2-7, with 10 positions matching TRBD2. CDR1 is ENHRY, CDR2 SYGVKD, per germline. The CDR3 has 14 amino acids. CDR3 residues: CAVSSSGSSYEQYF. The CDR3 nucleotides are TGTGCCGTCAGTTCTAGCGGGAGCTCCTACGAGCAGTACTTC.

This clone was picked up a small number of times. The chain uses TRBV10-3 and TRBJ1-1, with TRBD1 as a possible D gene (5 bases). Deletions cut 2 bases from V and 0 bases from J, with 13 bases between. The CDR3 runs to 16 residues. The germline V gene has CDR1 ENHRY and CDR2 SYGVKD. CDR3 region: CAISERQLVMNTEAFF. In DNA form, the CDR3 reads TGTGCCATCAGTGAGCGACAGCTAGTTATGAACACTGAAGCTTTCTTT.

V usage is TRBV10-1 and J usage is TRBJ1-1; tentative D call: TRBD1 (6 bases). V lost 0 bases and J 3 bases, leaving 8 bases between the germline ends. The CDR3 totals 14 residues. Germline CDR1 reads WNHNN; CDR2 reads SYGVQD (reference sequence). The CDR3 here is CASSESHRDTEAFF. As DNA, the CDR3 is TGCGCCAGCAGTGAGTCCCACAGGGACACTGAAGCTTTCTTT.

The gene calls are TRBV19 and TRBJ2-2, with D possibly matching TRBD1 (5 bases). Germline CDR1 is LNHDA and CDR2 is SQIVND (reference sequence). Between the trimmed V and J ends, which lost 5 bases and 0 bases, there was a span of 16 bases. The CDR3 extends over 17 amino acids. The CDR3 loop reads CASSRTRQPSNTGELFF. DNA for the CDR3: TGTGCCAGTAGTCGGACCCGACAGCCATCGAACACCGGGGAGCTGTTTTTT.

This clone was picked up one time. V gene TRBV4-1 combines with J gene TRBJ2-5; no clear D gene. CDR3 length equals 15 residues. Germline values: CDR1 MGHRA, CDR2 YSYEKL. V lost 0 bases to trimming and J lost 2 bases, with 10 bases between them. This CDR3 reads CASSQDVETQETQYF. The CDR3 DNA reads TGCGCCAGCAGCCAAGATGTGGAGACGCAAGAGACCCAGTACTTC.

The CDR3 DNA sequence: TGTGCCAGCTCAGCCCCAGGAGCCAAAAACATTCAGTACTTC. Protein: CASSAPGAKNIQYF. V usage is TRBV18 and J usage is TRBJ2-4; no reliable D call. Germline CDR1 is KGHSH and CDR2 is LQKENI. The CDR3 loop spans 14 amino acids. Trimming pared 5 bases from V and 0 bases from J, leaving 8 bases between.

The chain links TRBV5-1 to TRBJ1-1; D call uncertain. With 4 bases removed from V and 7 bases from J, the gap between germline ends came to 14 bases. The germline gives CDR1 SGHRS, CDR2 YFSETQ. There are 13 residues in the CDR3. The CDR3 loop is CASSAQLRDEAFF. The CDR3 coding sequence is TGCGCCAGCAGCGCCCAGTTGAGGGATGAAGCTTTCTTT.

The chain employs TRBV7-3 and TRBJ2-1, with 8 bases aligning to TRBD2. The trim removed 0 bases at V and 0 bases at J, leaving 13 bases unmatched. CDR3 size: 20 residues. Looked up from germline, CDR1 is SGHTA and CDR2 is FQGTGA. This chain's CDR3 is CASSLTGLAGARNSYNEQFF. DNA for the CDR3: TGTGCCAGCAGCTTAACAGGGCTAGCGGGCGCCCGAAACTCCTACAATGAGCAGTTCTTC.

This clone was detected only a few times. The chain joins TRBV11-3 to TRBJ2-6; the D gene is possibly TRBD1 (6 bases). Per germline, CDR1 SGHNT and CDR2 YENEEA. Trimming pared 8 bases from V and 0 bases from J, leaving 17 bases between. This CDR3 spans 17 amino acids. CDR3 amino acids: CASAATQGTSGANVLTF. The CDR3 coding sequence is TGTGCCAGCGCGGCCACCCAGGGGACCTCTGGGGCCAACGTCCTGACTTTC.

This clone was counted only a few times. The chain joins TRBV9 to TRBJ2-5, with D possibly TRBD1 on 6 matching bases. CDR3 length: 15 amino acids. V was shortened by 0 bases and J by 4 bases, with 13 bases between the two germline ends. Per the germline V gene, CDR1 is SGDLS and CDR2 is YYNGEE. The CDR3 DNA follows: TGTGCCAGCAGCGTAGACTCCGGCAGGGGAGAGACCCAGTACTTC. Its translation is CASSVDSGRGETQYF.

This clone turned up a few times. The rearrangement uses TRBV15 and TRBJ2-7; 7 bases align to TRBD2. Germline CDR1 is LNHNV and CDR2 is YYDKDF (reference sequence). V lost 0 bases to trimming and J lost 1 base; unmatched junction nucleotides: 9. This CDR3 spans 17 amino acids. DNA for the CDR3: TGTGCCACCAGCAGAGAGTCGGGGCGGGGACTATCCTACGAGCAGTACTTC. This gives the protein CATSRESGRGLSYEQYF.

This clone was observed a single time. The rearrangement links TRBV5-8 to TRBJ2-3, with 9 bases fitting TRBD1. CDR3 size: 16 residues. The V gene end was trimmed by 5 bases and the J gene end by 4 bases; junction bases not matched to a gene: 11. Germline CDR1 reads SGHTS; CDR2 reads YDEGEE. The CDR3 is CASSHIGTGNPDTQYF. The CDR3, as DNA: TGTGCCAGCAGTCACATTGGGACAGGGAACCCAGATACGCAGTATTTT.

The chain employs TRBV5-1 and TRBJ2-3; TRBD1 matches at 7 bases. The CDR3 consists of 17 residues. CDR1 SGHRS and CDR2 YFSETQ come from the germline V gene. V trimming: 2 bases; J trimming: 5 bases; junction bases outside the gene matches: 14. CDR3: CASSFPKTGALGDTQYF. In DNA form, the CDR3 reads TGCGCCAGCAGCTTCCCAAAAACAGGGGCGCTGGGAGATACGCAGTATTTT.

The J gene is TRBJ2-5, the V gene TRBV7-9, with a weak D call TRBD1 (5 bases). V was trimmed by 0 bases and J by 7 bases, leaving 9 bases between them. Germline V lookup: CDR1 SEHNR, CDR2 FQNEAQ (reference sequence). CDR3 length: 13 amino acids. The CDR3 DNA reads as TGTGCCAGCAGCTTAGCTGGACACCCGACCCAGTACTTC. It encodes CASSLAGHPTQYF.

The J gene is TRBJ2-5, the V gene TRBV6-1, with TRBD1 identical over 7 bases. The CDR3 contains 13 residues. J lost 5 bases, V lost 8 bases, and 8 bases had no gene match. Germline values: CDR1 MNHNS, CDR2 SASEGT. The CDR3 DNA follows: TGTGCCAGCGGGGACAGCCCCCACGAGACCCAGTACTTC. Amino acids: CASGDSPHETQYF.

This clone showed up just a few times. The chain is built from TRBV5-1 and TRBJ2-4, with 15 bases fitting TRBD2. Trimming cost V 5 bases and J 2 bases; bases outside gene matches: 5. Germline assignment: CDR1 SGHRS and CDR2 YFSETQ. The length of the CDR3 is 17 residues. DNA for the CDR3: TGCGCCAGCAGACCTGGACTAGCGGGAGGGACCAAAAACATTCAGTACTTC. Translated: CASRPGLAGGTKNIQYF.

The rearrangement joins TRBV29-1 to TRBJ2-3; no clear D. This CDR3 is built from 13 residues. Trimming shortened V by 1 base and J by 2 bases, and 7 bases separated the two germline ends. Germline CDR1 is SQVTM and CDR2 is ANQGSEA. The CDR3 DNA reads as TGCAGCGTTGAAGTTCCTTACACAGATACGCAGTATTTT. Translated: CSVEVPYTDTQYF.